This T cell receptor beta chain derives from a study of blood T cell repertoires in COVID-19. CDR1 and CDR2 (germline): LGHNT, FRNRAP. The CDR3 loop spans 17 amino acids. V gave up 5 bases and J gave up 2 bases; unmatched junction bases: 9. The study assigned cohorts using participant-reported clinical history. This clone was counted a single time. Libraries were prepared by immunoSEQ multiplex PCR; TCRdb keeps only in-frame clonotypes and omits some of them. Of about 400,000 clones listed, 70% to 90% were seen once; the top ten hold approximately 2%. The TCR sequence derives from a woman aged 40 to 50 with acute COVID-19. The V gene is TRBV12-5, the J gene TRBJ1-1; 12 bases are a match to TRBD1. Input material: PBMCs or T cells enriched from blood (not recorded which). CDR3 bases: TGTGCTAGTGGTAAAACATCCGGGACAGGGGGCAACACTGAAGCTTTCTTT. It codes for CASGKTSGTGGNTEAFF.